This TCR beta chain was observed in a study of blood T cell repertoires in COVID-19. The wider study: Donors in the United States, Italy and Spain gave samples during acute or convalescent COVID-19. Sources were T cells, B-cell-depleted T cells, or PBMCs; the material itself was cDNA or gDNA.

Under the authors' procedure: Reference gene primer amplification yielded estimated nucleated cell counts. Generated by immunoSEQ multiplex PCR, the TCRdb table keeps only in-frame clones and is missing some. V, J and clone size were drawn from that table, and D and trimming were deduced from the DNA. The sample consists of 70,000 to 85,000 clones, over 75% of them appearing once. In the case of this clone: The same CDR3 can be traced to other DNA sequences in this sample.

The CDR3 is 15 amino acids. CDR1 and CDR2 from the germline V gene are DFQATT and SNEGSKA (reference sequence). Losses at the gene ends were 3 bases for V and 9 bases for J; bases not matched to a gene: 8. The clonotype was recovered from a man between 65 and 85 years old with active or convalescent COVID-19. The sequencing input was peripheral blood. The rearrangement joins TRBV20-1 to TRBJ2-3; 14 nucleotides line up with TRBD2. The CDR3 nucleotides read TGCAGTGCTAGTACGGGACTAGCGGGAGAGAGGACGCAGTATTTT. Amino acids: CSASTGLAGERTQYF.